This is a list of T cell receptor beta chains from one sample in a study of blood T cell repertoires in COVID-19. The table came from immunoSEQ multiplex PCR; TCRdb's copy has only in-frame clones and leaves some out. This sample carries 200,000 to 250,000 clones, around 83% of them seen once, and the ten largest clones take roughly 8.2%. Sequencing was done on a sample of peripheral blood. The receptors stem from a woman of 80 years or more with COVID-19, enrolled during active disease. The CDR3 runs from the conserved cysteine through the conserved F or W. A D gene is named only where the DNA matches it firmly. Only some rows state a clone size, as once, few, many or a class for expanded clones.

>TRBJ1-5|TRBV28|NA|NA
TGTGCCAGCAGTATAACTGGGCCCCAGCATTTT
CASSITGPQHF
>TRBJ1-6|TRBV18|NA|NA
TGTGCCAGCTCACCCTCCTACAGAGATTCACCCCTCCACTTT
CASSPSYRDSPLHF
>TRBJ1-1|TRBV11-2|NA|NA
TGTGCCAGCAGATACGTCGACAGACTAGCTCCAGAAGCTTTCTTT
CASRYVDRLAPEAFF
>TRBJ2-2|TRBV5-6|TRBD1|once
TGTGCCAGCAGCTATAGGACAGGGACCGGGGAGCTGTTTTTT
CASSYRTGTGELFF
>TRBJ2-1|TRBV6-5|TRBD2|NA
TGTGCCAGCAACGAACGGGGGGGCGGATACAATGAGCAGTTCTTC
CASNERGGGYNEQFF
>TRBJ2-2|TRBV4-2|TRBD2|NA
TGTGCCAGCAGCCAAGATAAGAGCGGGGGGGCCGGGGAGCTGTTTTTT
CASSQDKSGGAGELFF
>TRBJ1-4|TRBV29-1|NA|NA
TGCAGCGTTTCCGCGGGGGTTCATGAAAAACTGTTTTTT
CSVSAGVHEKLFF
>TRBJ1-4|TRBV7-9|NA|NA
TGTGCCAGCAGCCCAGCATGGGTCTCGGGAGGGCTTGAAAAACTGTTTTTT
CASSPAWVSGGLEKLFF
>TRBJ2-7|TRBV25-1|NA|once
TGTGCCAGCAGTGAAAGGGAGGACGAGCAGTACTTC
CASSEREDEQYF
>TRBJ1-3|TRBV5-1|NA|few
TGCGCCAGCAGAGAAACAGCAAACTCTGGAAACACCATATATTTT
CASRETANSGNTIYF
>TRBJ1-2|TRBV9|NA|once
TGTGCCAGCAGCGTTGACAGGAAAGAGGACTATGGCTACACCTTC
CASSVDRKEDYGYTF
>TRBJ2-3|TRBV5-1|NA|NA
TGCGCCAGCAGCTTGGAAGTCCAGACAGATACGCAGTATTTT
CASSLEVQTDTQYF
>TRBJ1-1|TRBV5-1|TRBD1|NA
TGCGCCAGCAGCTGGGAAAGGACAGGGGGTTACACTGAAGCTTTCTTT
CASSWERTGGYTEAFF
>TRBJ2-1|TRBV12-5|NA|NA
TGTGCTAGTGGTTTGGGCCAGGGTCGGGCCTACAATGAGCAGTTCTTC
CASGLGQGRAYNEQFF
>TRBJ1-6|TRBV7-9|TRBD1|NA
TGTGCCAGCCTCCCCGGGACAGCAAATTCACCCCTCCACTTT
CASLPGTANSPLHF
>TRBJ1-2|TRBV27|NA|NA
TGTGCCAGCAGTTCAGGCACGTCCTATGGCTACACCTTC
CASSSGTSYGYTF
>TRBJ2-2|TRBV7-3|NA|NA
TGTGCCAGCAGCCCCAGGCCCAGGGGAGGGGACACCGGGGAGCTGTTTTTT
CASSPRPRGGDTGELFF
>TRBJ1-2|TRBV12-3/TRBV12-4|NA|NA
TGTGCCAGCAGTCCTCAGGGGCAAGGGGGCTACACCTTC
CASSPQGQGGYTF
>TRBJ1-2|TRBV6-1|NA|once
TGTGCCAGCAGTGAAGCTCGATCAGGGCACTATGGCTACACCTTC
CASSEARSGHYGYTF
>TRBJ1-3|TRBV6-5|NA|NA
TGTGCCAGCAGTTACCTTCGCCCGAGTTCTGGAAACACCATATATTTT
CASSYLRPSSGNTIYF
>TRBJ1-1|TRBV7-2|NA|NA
TGTGCCAGCAGTCTACCCGGGTGGACTGAAGCTTTCTTT
CASSLPGWTEAFF
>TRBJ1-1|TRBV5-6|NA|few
TGTGCCAGCAGCTTGGTAGGGAGGGGCACTGAAGCTTTCTTT
CASSLVGRGTEAFF
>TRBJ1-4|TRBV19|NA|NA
TGTGCCAGTAGTTCGCAACGATGGGAGGGGCCAACTAATGAAAAACTGTTTTTT
CASSSQRWEGPTNEKLFF